The source of this T cell receptor beta chain is a study of T cell responses to AZD1222 COVID-19 vaccine (dated by TCRdb to the early 2020s). Some background on the complete study: AZD1222 recipients with second doses at about 4 weeks or about 12 weeks were pooled, because spike-specific TCR depth and breadth did not differ between schedules. TCR sequencing was performed for roughly 240 trial participants, of whom roughly 200 were given two doses of AZD1222 and some 26 were given two doses of MenACWY control vaccine. Trial participants were enrolled into age subgroups of 18-55, 56-69 and 70-plus years, which contained roughly 140, 27 and 60 TCR-sequenced participants, respectively.

The paper as a whole reports these results and caveats: CD4 TCRs associated with the vaccine covered the entire spike protein, and the dominant responses were in regions 160-218 and 743-854. Conclusions about previously exposed vaccinees are limited because only six or seven AZD1222 recipients were SARS-CoV-2 seropositive at baseline. In the small 56-69-year group, the increase in depth fell short of significance, most likely because of low power. Nearly half of unique spike-specific TCRs reportedly recognized epitopes outside regions mutated in the B.1.351 and B.1.1.7 variants. Participants were mostly white British, with more females than males. The authors suggested clonal diversity may have been underestimated. Because no day 14 peak-response samples were available, the repertoires could be characterized only after the peak T cell response. After two AZD1222 doses, spike-specific TCR breadth and depth were significantly higher than at day 0 and than in MenACWY recipients.

Trimming leaves V shorter by 4 bases and J shorter by 6 bases, with the junction holding 9 bases beyond the gene matches. CDR1 SGHNT and CDR2 YENEEA were looked up in the germline V gene. From the cysteine through the phenylalanine, the CDR3 covers 16 amino acids. The kept DNA is CDR3 alone, 48 bases in frame from the first base. The CDR3 regions of human TCRbeta chains were analyzed by immunosequencing. The study's own analysis went as follows. TCRs in the repertoires were matched against a reference library of SARS-CoV-2-specific TCRs that had been generated with the MIRA antigen-specificity platform. Breadth was defined as the fraction of unique TCRs that were SARS-CoV-2-associated. Depth was defined as the fraction of total T cells that were SARS-CoV-2-associated. Each spike-specific TCR was assigned to its reactive spike region and to a CD4 or CD8 class using the MIRA data. Log10-transformed breadth and depth values were compared by one-way ANOVA with Sidak's multiple comparisons tests. The immuneACCESS repertoire file appears here via TCRdb, limited to in-frame rearrangements. These files lack a portion of the clones; in checked studies, under half of the deficit traces to unresolved V genes, and the cause of the others is not known. V and J calls and clone size are copied from that table; D and trimming were computed from the DNA. The sample table lists around 170,000 clones, 90% of them with a count of one. Of the sample, about 1.4% is held by the ten largest clones.

On this clone: The antigen it binds to is not known. Base qualities are not recorded, but no much larger clone differs from it by a single base.

What the time point label conveys for this sample: baseline before first vaccination. The vaccinee samples were drawn from two UK trials, COV001 and COV002, one of which was a single-blind randomized controlled phase 2/3 trial testing AZD1222 (ChAdOx1 nCoV-19) in healthy adults. For TCRbeta chain sequencing, PBMC samples from trial participants were taken at day 0 and at day 28 after the second dose. This sample comprised peripheral blood, obtained on day 0 of AZD1222 vaccination. The TCR originated in an adult in good health. The chain is made from TRBV11-3 and TRBJ2-2, and 9 junctional nucleotides match TRBD1. The DNA sequence follows: TGTGCCAGCAGCTCCGGGACAGGGTTGAGAGCCGGGGAGCTGTTTTTT. This encodes CASSSGTGLRAGELFF.